This T cell receptor (beta chain) was captured by sequencing in a study of blood T cell repertoires in COVID-19. At the level of the study: PBMCs, B-cell-depleted T cells, or T cells provided the cDNA or gDNA that made up the material.

The data were produced by immunoSEQ multiplex PCR, yet TCRdb's version contains in-frame clones alone and is incomplete. The table lists approximately 99,000 clones, 70% to 90% of them singletons. This TCR was recovered from a human donor in a cohort sampled during active COVID-19. The material sequenced was peripheral blood.

This CDR3 is CASSIDHRPIPNEKLFF. CDR3 DNA: TGCGCCAGCAGCATTGACCACAGGCCGATACCTAATGAAAAACTGTTTTTT. The chain recombines TRBV5-1 with TRBJ1-4; D is perhaps TRBD1 (5 bases). CDR3 size: 17 residues. The germline CDR1 and CDR2 sequences are SGHRS and YFSETQ. Trimming took off 4 bases at V and 3 bases at J, with 19 bases between the two ends. Full variable domain (remainder filled in from reference TRBV5-1 and TRBJ1-4): KAGVTQTPRYLIKTRGQQVTLSCSPISGHRSVSWYQQTPGQGLQFLFEYFSETQRNKGNFPGRFSGRQFSNSRSEMNVSTLELGDSALYLCASSIDHRPIPNEKLFFGSGTQLSVL.